The next 30 T cell receptor beta chains were all read from a single sample in a study of blood T cell repertoires in COVID-19. Assay: immunoSEQ multiplex PCR; the TCRdb copy retains only in-frame clones and omits some. Among about 140,000 clones listed, 84% were seen once. Specimen: peripheral blood. The receptors were gathered from a human donor in a cohort sampled during active COVID-19.

The chain has TRBV29-1 and TRBJ2-2; TRBD2 matches at 8 bases. V lost 6 bases and J lost 4; bases outside the gene matches: 7. The germline gives CDR1 SQVTM, CDR2 ANQGSEA. The CDR3 spans 14 residues. CDR3 amino acids: CSVAPGGLTGELFF. CDR3 sequence (DNA): TGCAGCGTCGCCCCGGGGGGGCTCACCGGGGAGCTGTTTTTT.

The chain couples TRBV9 to TRBJ2-7, with 10 bases aligning to TRBD1. This CDR3 has 15 amino acids. V was pared by 4 bases and J by 2 bases, with 6 bases of the junction left unmatched. Per germline, CDR1 SGDLS and CDR2 YYNGEE. The CDR3 loop is CASSTRDRGPYEQYF. DNA of the CDR3: TGTGCCAGCAGCACTCGGGACAGGGGCCCCTACGAGCAGTACTTC.

The rearrangement uses TRBV6-6 and TRBJ1-1; 8 nucleotides match TRBD1. J was trimmed by 7 bases and V by 6 bases; bases with no gene match: 4. The CDR3 consists of 12 residues. Germline CDR1 MNHNY, CDR2 SVGAGI (reference sequence). CDR3 in amino acids: CASSLGQGEAFF. DNA for the CDR3: TGTGCCAGCAGCCTCGGACAGGGTGAAGCTTTCTTT.

The V and J genes are TRBV2 and TRBJ1-1, with a possible D match to TRBD1 (5 bases). The CDR3 is 13 residues long. Germline CDR1 reads SNHLY; CDR2 reads FYNNEI. Trimming took off 10 bases at V and 7 bases at J, with 19 bases between the two ends. DNA of the CDR3: TGTGCCACCTCCAGGGCCCTTAGATTTGAAGCTTTCTTT. This sequence encodes CATSRALRFEAFF.

This rearrangement joins TRBV27 to TRBJ1-5, with D unclear. CDR3 size: 14 residues. Trimming left V 8 bases short and J 1 base short, with 12 bases between. Germline-derived CDR1 and CDR2 are MNHEY and SMNVEV (reference sequence). The CDR3 DNA is TGTGCCAGCTCGGGAGGGTGGAGCAATCAGCCCCAGCATTTT. It translates to CASSGGWSNQPQHF.

This clone was detected ten times or more. The chain carries TRBV7-2 and TRBJ1-6; the D gene is possibly TRBD1 (6 bases). CDR1 is SGHTA and CDR2 is FQGNSA in the germline V gene. The ends were cut back, 3 bases at V and 8 bases at J, with 23 bases in the middle. This CDR3 spans 18 amino acids. The CDR3 DNA sequence: TGTGCCAGCAGCTTCCTGGGACCTGTGGGGGCGAGGGATTCACCCCTCCACTTT. Amino acids: CASSFLGPVGARDSPLHF. The full variable domain, its missing parts supplied by reference TRBV7-2 and TRBJ1-6, is GAGVSQSPSNKVTEKGKDVELRCDPISGHTALYWYRQSLGQGLEFLIYFQGNSAPDKSGLPSDRFSAERTGGSVSTLTIQRTQQEDSAVYLCASSFLGPVGARDSPLHFGNGTRLTVT.

This chain uses TRBV6-5 with TRBJ2-7, with a weak D call TRBD2 (6 bases). V lost 8 bases to trimming and J lost 6 bases, with 11 bases between them. The CDR3 extends over 11 amino acids. Germline CDR1 reads MNHEY; CDR2 reads SVGAGI. In DNA, the CDR3 is TGTGCCAGCGGGAGGTTGGTCGAGCAGTACGTC. Translation gives CASGRLVEQYV.

The chain is built from TRBV7-8 and TRBJ2-7; TRBD1 might be the D (6 bases). From germline, CDR1 is SGHVS and CDR2 FQNEAQ. Trimming removed 4 bases at V and 6 bases at J, with 16 bases between. The CDR3 is made up of 14 amino acids. The CDR3: CASSSNRDTGEQYV. CDR3 bases: TGTGCCAGCAGCTCTAATAGGGACACCGGCGAGCAGTACGTC.

The DNA for the CDR3 is TGTGCCAGCAGTTACTCGACTGGGGGCATTGGCTACACCTTC. As protein: CASSYSTGGIGYTF. The chain recombines TRBV6-6 with TRBJ1-2; a weak D match, TRBD1 (6 bases). The CDR3 has 14 residues. V was pared by 0 bases and J by 7 bases, with 12 bases between. Germline CDR1 and CDR2: MNHNY and SVGAGI (reference sequence).

V gene TRBV2 combines with J gene TRBJ1-6; TRBD1 agrees at 9 bases. V gave up 9 bases and J gave up 7 bases; unmatched junction bases: 16. The CDR3 spans 17 residues. Germline assignment: CDR1 SNHLY and CDR2 FYNNEI. The CDR3 DNA reads TGTGCCAGTGAACAGGGGGCGAGAATAGAAGTGAATTCACCCCTCCACTTT. Amino acids: CASEQGARIEVNSPLHF.

This rearrangement joins TRBV5-6 to TRBJ2-7; TRBD2 agrees at 10 bases. Germline V gene lookup returns CDR1 SGHDT and CDR2 YYEEEE. This CDR3 region has 17 residues. J gave up 7 bases and V 0 bases, and 13 bases lay outside the gene matches. CDR3 nucleotide sequence: TGTGCCAGCAGCTTGGTTTCTAGCGGGAGATCGACGCAAGAGCAGTACGTC. Protein sequence: CASSLVSSGRSTQEQYV.

V is TRBV4-3 and J is TRBJ1-2; perhaps TRBD1 as D (5 bases). This CDR3 is built from 15 residues. V was clipped by 4 bases and J by 7 bases, with 19 bases between them. Germline CDR1 reads LGHNA; CDR2 reads YSLEER. In DNA form, the CDR3 reads TGCGCCAGCAGCCCACAGCGGGGGGTATCGGGTGGCTACACCTTC. This sequence encodes CASSPQRGVSGGYTF.

V is TRBV18 and J is TRBJ1-6, with D perhaps TRBD1 (6 bases). Germline V gene lookup returns CDR1 KGHSH and CDR2 LQKENI. The V end lost 4 bases, the J end lost 0 bases, and 19 bases lay between the germline ends. This CDR3 spans 19 amino acids. The CDR3 coding sequence is TGTGCCAGCTCACTTACAGGGCCACACCGCAGCTCCTATAATTCACCCCTCCACTTT. As protein: CASSLTGPHRSSYNSPLHF.

This rearrangement joins TRBV18 to TRBJ1-4; 10 nucleotides agree with TRBD1. V gave up 6 bases and J gave up 10 bases; unmatched junction bases: 11. The CDR3 has 15 residues. Germline V gene lookup returns CDR1 KGHSH and CDR2 LQKENI. The CDR3 is CASSPAGTGVAKLFF. The CDR3 nucleotides read TGTGCCAGCTCCCCAGCCGGGACAGGGGTAGCAAAACTGTTTTTT.

In its sample, this clone was seen a few times. The J gene is TRBJ1-2, the V gene TRBV11-3; the D gene is possibly TRBD1 (5 bases). The V end lost 2 bases, the J end lost 0 bases, and 7 bases lay between the germline ends. The CDR3 has 14 amino acids. From germline, CDR1 is SGHNT and CDR2 YENEEA. CDR3 protein: CASSLQGSNYGYTF. The CDR3 coding sequence is TGTGCCAGCAGCTTACAGGGATCTAACTATGGCTACACCTTC.

The chain joins TRBV18 to TRBJ2-2; D not resolved. Germline V gene lookup returns CDR1 KGHSH and CDR2 LQKENI. The CDR3 is made up of 16 amino acids. V was clipped by 2 bases and J by 5 bases, with 15 bases between them. In nucleotides, the CDR3 is TGTGCCAGCTCACCAGGCCAATCGCCTCGAACCGGGGAGCTGTTTTTT. Translating gives CASSPGQSPRTGELFF.

The V call is TRBV23-1, the J call TRBJ2-4; possible D gene TRBD1, 5 bases. TRBV23-1 falls under the ORF class, with uncertain function. The CDR3 is 12 amino acids. The V gene lost 7 bases and the J gene lost 12 bases, with 16 bases spanning the gap. In nucleotides, the CDR3 is TGCGCCAGCACCGGGCCAGGGCCAGCTCAGTACTTC. This codes for CASTGPGPAQYF.

This clone was seen a single time. The chain uses TRBV19 and TRBJ1-2, with TRBD1 matching over 7 bases. The CDR3 totals 12 residues. CDR1 and CDR2 (germline): LNHDA, SQIVND (reference sequence). The V and J ends lost 8 bases and 7 bases, in that order; junction bases with no gene match: 7. The CDR3 region is CASRTGLAGYTF. DNA of the CDR3: TGTGCCAGTCGGACAGGACTTGCTGGCTACACCTTC.

This sequence joins TRBV5-5 and TRBJ2-5, with TRBD1 matching over 7 bases. The CDR3 has 13 amino acids. J gave up 7 bases and V 4 bases, and 7 bases lay outside the gene matches. Germline lookup yields CDR1 SGHKS and CDR2 YYEKEE (reference sequence). CDR3 bases: TGTGCCAGCAGCAGGGACAGCCAGGGGACCCAGTACTTC. This codes for CASSRDSQGTQYF.

The chain links TRBV7-9 to TRBJ2-3, with D possibly matching TRBD1 (5 bases). The V end lost 5 bases, the J end lost 10 bases, and 13 bases lay between the germline ends. Per germline, CDR1 SEHNR and CDR2 FQNEAQ (reference sequence). The CDR3 is made up of 12 amino acids. CDR3 DNA: TGTGCCAGCAGCACGACAGCTTCTTCGCAGTATTTT. Translated, it gives CASSTTASSQYF.

This clone showed up just a few times. The chain uses TRBV6-1 and TRBJ1-2; tentative D call: TRBD1 (5 bases). Looked up from germline, CDR1 is MNHNS and CDR2 is SASEGT. The CDR3 runs to 13 residues. V lost 3 bases, J lost 4 bases, and 9 bases lay in between. The CDR3 DNA reads as TGTGCCAGCAGTGACAGGGTCGGCTATGGCTACACCTTC. It specifies CASSDRVGYGYTF.

V is TRBV5-1 and J is TRBJ1-4; 7 nucleotides align to TRBD1. The CDR3 sequence is 16 residues long. J was trimmed by 0 bases and V by 3 bases; bases with no gene match: 5. Germline V lookup: CDR1 SGHRS, CDR2 YFSETQ. Written as DNA, the CDR3 is TGCGCCAGCAGCTCGGGGGACAGAGCAACTAATGAAAAACTGTTTTTT. It specifies CASSSGDRATNEKLFF.

DNA for the CDR3: TGTGCCAGCAGCGCAAATTCGGTCGGCTACACCTTC. The encoded protein is CASSANSVGYTF. This chain links TRBV6-2 or TRBV6-3 with TRBJ1-2; D gene uncertain. The germline V gene has CDR1 MNHEY and CDR2 SVGEGT. V lost 6 bases to trimming and J lost 8 bases, with 13 bases between them. The CDR3 loop spans 12 amino acids.

The chain employs TRBV29-1 and TRBJ1-1; TRBD1 might be the D (6 bases). CDR1 is SQVTM and CDR2 is ANQGSEA in the germline V gene. Trimming removed 4 bases from V and 4 bases from J, with 7 bases in between. The CDR3 covers 11 residues. CDR3 in DNA: TGCAGCGTTGGACAGGTCACTGAAGCTTTCTTT. It encodes CSVGQVTEAFF.

The chain couples TRBV27 to TRBJ1-6, with D uncertain. The CDR3 loop spans 13 amino acids. Deletions cut 2 bases from V and 10 bases from J, with 9 bases between. The germline V gene has CDR1 MNHEY and CDR2 SMNVEV (reference sequence). The CDR3 coding sequence is TGTGCCAGCAGTTTACGGGAAGAATCACCCCTCCACTTT. Residues: CASSLREESPLHF.

The chain couples TRBV28 to TRBJ2-3, with 8 positions matching TRBD2. CDR3 length equals 15 residues. CDR1 is MDHEN and CDR2 is SYDVKM in the germline V gene. The V gene end was trimmed by 5 bases and the J gene end by 2 bases; junction bases not matched to a gene: 6. The DNA for the CDR3 is TGTGCCAGCAGTCCTACTAGCGGTATCACAGATACGCAGTATTTT. Translation gives CASSPTSGITDTQYF.

In its sample, this clone was seen a few times. The chain uses TRBV9 and TRBJ1-6; D is uncertain. V was cut by 0 bases and J by 11 bases, with 9 bases left in between. From germline, CDR1 is SGDLS and CDR2 YYNGEE. The CDR3 is 13 amino acids. CDR3 sequence: CASSVEDWPPLHF. The CDR3 DNA is TGTGCCAGCAGCGTAGAGGACTGGCCACCCCTCCACTTT.

The rearrangement links TRBV5-6 to TRBJ1-2; the match to TRBD1 covers 9 bases. V dropped 0 bases and J dropped 4; count of bases not matched to a gene: 7. The CDR3 spans 16 residues. Germline CDR1 is SGHDT and CDR2 is YYEEEE. The chain's CDR3 is CASSLEVTGGAYGYTF. DNA for the CDR3: TGTGCCAGCAGCTTGGAGGTGACAGGGGGAGCCTATGGCTACACCTTC.

The chain links TRBV11-2 to TRBJ1-4, with TRBD1 matching 8 bases. CDR1 and CDR2 (germline): SGHAT, FQNNGV. CDR3 length equals 15 residues. The V gene end was trimmed by 5 bases and the J gene end by 7 bases; junction bases not matched to a gene: 9. DNA for the CDR3: TGTGCCAGCAGCCGATGGACAGGGAATACTGAAAAACTGTTTTTT. Translation: CASSRWTGNTEKLFF. The full variable domain, rest sourced from reference TRBV11-2 and TRBJ1-4, is EAGVAQSPRYKIIEKRQSVAFWCNPISGHATLYWYQQILGQGPKLLIQFQNNGVVDDSQLPKDRFSAERLKGVDSTLKIQPAKLEDSAVYLCASSRWTGNTEKLFFGSGTQLSVL.

J is TRBJ1-4 and V is TRBV12-3 or TRBV12-4; D is uncertain. CDR3 length equals 11 residues. V dropped 8 bases and J dropped 8 bases, with 9 bases sitting between them. CDR3: CASGTIEKLFF. The CDR3 region has the DNA TGTGCCAGCGGCACGATCGAAAAACTGTTTTTT.